This T cell receptor (beta chain) is drawn from a study of cytomegalovirus exposure and HLA in healthy donors. The primer mix had 60 Vbeta and 13 Jbeta primers. TCRdb's copy holds only in-frame clones and misses some; the assay was immunoSEQ multiplex PCR. Here the sample spans over 100,000 clones, about 70% being singletons. Sequenced: PBMCs. The TCR was taken from a male donor in good health and CMV-seronegative.

CDR3 in amino acids: CASSAETDIAGELFF. CDR3 coding DNA: TGTGCCAGCAGCGCAGAGACAGACATCGCCGGGGAGCTGTTTTTT. The chain is built from TRBV7-9 and TRBJ2-2, with D possibly matching TRBD1 (5 bases). This CDR3 region has 15 residues. Germline V gene lookup returns CDR1 SEHNR and CDR2 FQNEAQ (reference sequence). Trimming stripped 5 bases from V and 6 bases from J, with 16 bases between.